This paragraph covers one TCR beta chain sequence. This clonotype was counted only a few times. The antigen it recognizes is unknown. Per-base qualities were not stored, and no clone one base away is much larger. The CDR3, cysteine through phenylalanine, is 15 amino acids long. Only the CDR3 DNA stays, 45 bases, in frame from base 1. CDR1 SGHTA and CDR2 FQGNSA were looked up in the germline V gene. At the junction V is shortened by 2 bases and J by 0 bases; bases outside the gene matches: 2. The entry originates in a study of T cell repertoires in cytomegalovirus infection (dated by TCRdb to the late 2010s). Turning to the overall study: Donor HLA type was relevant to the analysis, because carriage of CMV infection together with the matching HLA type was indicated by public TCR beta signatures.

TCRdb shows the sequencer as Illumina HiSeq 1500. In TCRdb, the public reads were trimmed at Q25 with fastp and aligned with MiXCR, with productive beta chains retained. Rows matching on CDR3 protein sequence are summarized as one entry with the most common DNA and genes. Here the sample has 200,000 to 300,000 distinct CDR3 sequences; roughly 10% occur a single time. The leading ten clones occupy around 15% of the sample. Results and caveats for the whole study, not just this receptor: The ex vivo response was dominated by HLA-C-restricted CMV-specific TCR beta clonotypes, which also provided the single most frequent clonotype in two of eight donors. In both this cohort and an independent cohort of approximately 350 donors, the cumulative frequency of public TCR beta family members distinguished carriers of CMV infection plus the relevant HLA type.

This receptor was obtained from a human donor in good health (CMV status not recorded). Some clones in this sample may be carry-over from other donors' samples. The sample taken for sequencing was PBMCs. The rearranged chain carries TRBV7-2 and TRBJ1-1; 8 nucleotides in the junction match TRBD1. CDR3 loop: CASSLQGQVNTEAFF. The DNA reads TGTGCCAGCAGCTTACAGGGACAGGTGAACACTGAAGCTTTCTTT.